One sample yielded the 21 T cell receptor beta chains listed below, sequenced in a study of identical twins. TCRdb redid the calling of the 5' RACE reads with MiXCR, one entry per CDR3 protein. Seen here are more than 600,000 distinct CDR3 sequences, around a sixth observed once, and the top ten hold around 14%. The sample also formed part of further work on T cells expressing NK-cell markers.

The sample taken for sequencing was PBMCs. These receptors came from a woman in her late teens or twenties in good health.

This clonotype was picked up a small number of times. The genes are TRBV5-1 and TRBJ2-1, with D possibly matching TRBD1 (5 bases). The germline CDR1 and CDR2 sequences are SGHRS and YFSETQ. Trimming removed 6 bases at V and 6 bases at J, with 16 bases between. This CDR3 has 14 amino acids. The CDR3 sequence: CASTLQGASNEQFF. In nucleotides, the CDR3 is TGCGCCAGCACCCTTCAAGGGGCCAGCAATGAGCAGTTCTTC.

V and J are TRBV20-1 and TRBJ2-2; tentative D call: TRBD1 (6 bases). From germline, CDR1 is DFQATT and CDR2 SNEGSKA (reference sequence). V lost 0 bases, J lost 5 bases, and 10 bases lay in between. This CDR3 has 14 amino acids. The CDR3 sequence is CSARDAQGTGELFF. CDR3 nucleotide sequence: TGCAGTGCTAGAGATGCGCAGGGGACCGGGGAGCTGTTTTTT.

The V call is TRBV5-1, the J call TRBJ2-5; D possibly uses TRBD1 or TRBD2 (5 bases each). V was trimmed by 4 bases and J by 5 bases, leaving 15 bases between them. This CDR3 is built from 14 residues. Germline-derived CDR1 and CDR2 are SGHRS and YFSETQ. The CDR3 sequence is CASSPEGPWETQYF. The CDR3 DNA follows: TGCGCCAGCAGCCCCGAGGGGCCCTGGGAGACCCAGTACTTC.

This clonotype was counted between two and nine times. CDR3 sequence: CASSNTGGEPYNEQFF. The CDR3 nucleotides are TGCGCCAGCAGCAATACAGGGGGCGAACCCTACAATGAGCAGTTCTTC. The chain is built from TRBV5-1 and TRBJ2-1; 9 nucleotides match TRBD1. Germline-derived CDR1 and CDR2 are SGHRS and YFSETQ. J lost 2 bases, V lost 4 bases, and 7 bases had no gene match. This CDR3 has 16 amino acids.

There are a few counts of this clonotype. The CDR3 reads CASSFPGKYEQYF. In DNA form, the CDR3 reads TGTGCCAGCAGTTTCCCTGGGAAGTACGAGCAGTACTTC. This chain connects TRBV6-5 to TRBJ2-7; D call uncertain. The CDR3 has 13 residues. Trimming took 4 bases from V and 4 from J, leaving 11 bases between them. CDR1 and CDR2 (germline): MNHEY, SVGAGI.

This sequence joins TRBV12-3 or TRBV12-4 and TRBJ2-3, with 7 bases matching TRBD1. This CDR3 has 16 amino acids. Trimming at V came to 3 bases and at J to 0 bases, leaving 6 bases not matched to a gene. This CDR3 is CASSFFETGSTDTQYF. DNA of the CDR3: TGTGCCAGCAGTTTCTTCGAGACAGGGAGCACAGATACGCAGTATTTT.

This clonotype was counted between two and nine times. This chain joins TRBV15 and TRBJ1-6; D is unclear. Germline V gives CDR1 LNHNV, CDR2 YYDKDF (reference sequence). The CDR3 loop spans 14 amino acids. V was shortened by 0 bases and J by 9 bases, with 9 bases between the two germline ends. CDR3 DNA sequence: TGTGCCACCAGCAGAGATTTGGGAGGTTCACCCCTCCACTTT. Amino acid sequence: CATSRDLGGSPLHF.

The genes are TRBV20-1 and TRBJ1-2; 7 bases map to TRBD1. Per germline, CDR1 DFQATT and CDR2 SNEGSKA (reference sequence). With 0 bases clipped from V and 3 bases from J, the junction kept 1 base outside the gene matches. The CDR3 has 13 amino acids. CDR3 DNA sequence: TGCAGTGCTAGAGACGGGACAGACTATGGCTACACCTTC. Translated, it gives CSARDGTDYGYTF.

The J gene is TRBJ2-1, the V gene TRBV20-1; 10 nucleotides match TRBD2. Trimming took 6 bases from V and 8 from J; bases not matched to a gene: 7. Germline CDR1 and CDR2: DFQATT and SNEGSKA (reference sequence). This CDR3 is 13 amino acids long. The CDR3 sequence: CSAKTSGNYEQFF. In DNA, the CDR3 is TGCAGTGCCAAAACTAGCGGGAACTATGAGCAGTTCTTC.

The chain joins TRBV6-2 or TRBV6-3 to TRBJ2-2; the match to TRBD1 covers 9 bases. CDR1 and CDR2 from the germline V gene are MNHEY and SVGEGT. The J segment lost 9 bases and the V segment lost 5 bases, leaving 10 bases of the junction unmatched. The length of the CDR3 is 15 residues. The CDR3 DNA sequence: TGTGCCAGCAGTAGACGGACAGGGGATGACAGGGAGCTGTTTTTT. Encoded protein: CASSRRTGDDRELFF.

The rearrangement links TRBV21-1 to TRBJ2-5; TRBD1 is the table's D call, not checked against the DNA. TRBV21-1 is described as a pseudogene. This CDR3 comprises 16 residues. The CDR3 DNA reads as TGTGCCAGCAGCAAAAAATGGGCGCGGTACCAAGAGACCCAGTACTTC. Protein: CASSKKWARYQETQYF.

The table lists this clonotype with a few counts. This chain connects TRBV20-1 to TRBJ2-7; TRBD2 matches at 14 bases. Germline V gives CDR1 DFQATT, CDR2 SNEGSKA (reference sequence). The CDR3 consists of 17 residues. V shed 5 bases and J 2 bases; nucleotides not matched to a gene: 11. Written as DNA, the CDR3 is TGCAGTGCTTTAGGACTAGCGGGGGGCCTATCGACCTACGAGCAGTACTTC. Its protein product is CSALGLAGGLSTYEQYF.

The rearrangement uses TRBV5-1 and TRBJ2-3; 8 bases are a match to TRBD2. V lost 3 bases and J lost 5; bases outside the gene matches: 8. The germline V gene has CDR1 SGHRS and CDR2 YFSETQ. This CDR3 region has 15 residues. The CDR3 coding sequence is TGCGCCAGCAGCTATAGCGGGATTGGTGAAGATACGCAGTATTTT. Its protein product is CASSYSGIGEDTQYF.

This clonotype was counted between two and nine times. CDR3 nucleotides: TGTGCCAGCAGTAAGGTCCTCCCCCTTGCAGATACGCAGTATTTT. Protein product: CASSKVLPLADTQYF. The chain links TRBV6-2 or TRBV6-3 to TRBJ2-3; unclear D gene. Germline CDR1 and CDR2: MNHEY and SVGEGT. Trimming took 5 bases from V and 4 from J, leaving 16 bases between them. The CDR3 contains 15 residues.

This clonotype showed up many times. The rearrangement uses TRBV20-1 and TRBJ2-1; no definite D call. The CDR3 consists of 12 residues. CDR1 DFQATT and CDR2 SNEGSKA come from the germline V gene (reference sequence). V was pared by 6 bases and J by 10 bases, with 16 bases between. The CDR3 bases are TGCAGTGCCCAGATAACTGACGTAGAGCAGTTCTTC. Amino acid sequence: CSAQITDVEQFF.

In this sample, this clonotype turned up a few times. The V gene is TRBV5-5, the J gene TRBJ2-7; no clear D gene. The ends were cut back, 3 bases at V and 1 base at J, with 11 bases in the middle. Germline CDR1 reads SGHKS; CDR2 reads YYEKEE (reference sequence). The CDR3 totals 14 residues. The CDR3 nucleotides are TGTGCCAGCAGCTCATCCTTCCGATCCTACGAGCAGTACTTC. Its translation: CASSSSFRSYEQYF.

The table lists this clonotype with a few counts. This chain uses TRBV20-1 with TRBJ2-7, with D perhaps TRBD1 (5 bases). V was trimmed by 7 bases and J by 5 bases, leaving 12 bases between them. The CDR3 has 11 amino acids. Germline V lookup: CDR1 DFQATT, CDR2 SNEGSKA (reference sequence). CDR3 region: CSGKWGDEQYF. For the CDR3, the DNA is TGCAGTGGAAAATGGGGCGACGAGCAGTACTTC.

The chain couples TRBV7-9 to TRBJ1-5; D remains unclear. The germline CDR1 and CDR2 sequences are SEHNR and FQNEAQ (reference sequence). The CDR3 is 12 amino acids. Deletions cut 4 bases from V and 7 bases from J, with 8 bases between. CDR3 sequence: CASSYPGQPQHF. For the CDR3, the DNA is TGTGCCAGCAGCTATCCAGGCCAGCCCCAGCATTTT.

The rearrangement uses TRBV10-1 and TRBJ2-3; D might be TRBD2 (6 bases). Germline V gene sequence: CDR1 WNHNN, CDR2 SYGVQD (reference sequence). The V gene lost 3 bases and the J gene lost 4 bases, with 11 bases spanning the gap. The CDR3 contains 14 residues. This chain's CDR3 is CASSDGGLADTQYF. DNA for the CDR3: TGCGCCAGCAGTGACGGAGGGTTGGCAGATACGCAGTATTTT.

This clonotype was observed a handful of times. V usage is TRBV5-5 and J usage is TRBJ2-7; D is ambiguous. Trimming shortened V by 1 base and J by 5 bases, and 4 bases separated the two germline ends. From germline, CDR1 is SGHKS and CDR2 YYEKEE (reference sequence). The CDR3 covers 11 residues. CDR3 bases: TGTGCCAGCAGCTTGCTCAACGAGCAGTACTTC. Its protein product is CASSLLNEQYF.

This clonotype turned up a few times. The genes are TRBV15 and TRBJ1-4; D perhaps matches TRBD1 (5 bases). This CDR3 has 13 amino acids. Germline V gene sequence: CDR1 LNHNV, CDR2 YYDKDF (reference sequence). Trimming left V 4 bases short and J 10 bases short, with 13 bases between. The chain's CDR3 is CATSKTVDGKLFF. As DNA, the CDR3 is TGTGCCACCAGCAAGACAGTCGATGGAAAACTGTTTTTT.